One sample yielded the 22 T cell receptor beta chains listed below, sequenced in a study of CDR3 diversity in severe acne (dated by TCRdb to 2018 to 2020). Libraries were made using PCR. The reads were generated on an Illumina HiSeq 2000. TCRdb cleaned the public reads at Q25 with fastp, built clones with MiXCR and kept in-frame beta chains. Each entry merges the rows of one CDR3 protein and shows their most common DNA and genes. The sample table records more than 70,000 distinct CDR3 sequences; about 52% of these occur just once. The top ten clones comprise around a tenth of the sample. Sequenced sample: blood. The receptors originated from a male donor in good health, serving as a control.

This clonotype was detected many times. The junction shows a germline mismatch at one end, possibly a read error. The genes are TRBV2 and TRBJ1-6; tentatively, D is TRBD1 (6 bases). The germline CDR1 and CDR2 sequences are SNHLY and FYNNEI. The CDR3 sequence is 10 residues long. CDR3 DNA sequence: TGTGCCAGCAGGGGGGCCGAAGGAAACTTT. Translation: CASRGAEGNF.

This clonotype showed up just a few times. The J gene is TRBJ2-7, the V gene TRBV19; D not certain. V lost 9 bases to trimming and J lost 2 bases, with 14 bases between them. Germline V lookup: CDR1 LNHDA, CDR2 SQIVND (reference sequence). The CDR3 has 13 amino acids. CDR3 sequence (DNA): TGTGCCAGCAGCTGGACCGATACCTACGAGCAGTACTTC. Its protein product is CASSWTDTYEQYF.

The chain is built from TRBV5-1 and TRBJ2-7; D remains unclear. CDR1 and CDR2 from the germline V gene are SGHRS and YFSETQ. The CDR3 is made up of 15 amino acids. Deletions cut 4 bases from V and 7 bases from J, with 21 bases between. In nucleotides, the CDR3 is TGCGCCAGCAGCCCTGGGGTGTCGTTTAGGGATGAGCAGTACTTC. This encodes CASSPGVSFRDEQYF.

The CDR3 DNA sequence: TGCAGTGCTAACAGGGGGCCCCTGCCTGAAGCTTTCTTT. Translating it yields CSANRGPLPEAFF. The chain links TRBV20-1 to TRBJ1-1, with TRBD1 matching 9 bases. The trim removed 4 bases at V and 6 bases at J, leaving 6 bases unmatched. This CDR3 has 13 residues. Germline CDR1 reads DFQATT; CDR2 reads SNEGSKA (reference sequence).

The chain joins TRBV5-4 to TRBJ2-5; the D gene is possibly TRBD2 (6 bases). The ends were cut back, 0 bases at V and 2 bases at J, with 11 bases in the middle. Germline assignment: CDR1 SGHNT and CDR2 YYREEE (reference sequence). The CDR3 length is 15 residues. The CDR3 spells CASSLGGTPQETQYF. In DNA, the CDR3 is TGTGCCAGCAGCTTGGGCGGGACTCCACAAGAGACCCAGTACTTC.

This clonotype was seen repeatedly, ten times or more. CDR3 nucleotide sequence: TGTGCCAGCAGCGTAGCTGCGAACACTGAAGCTTTCTTT. Encoded protein: CASSVAANTEAFF. The chain is built from TRBV9 and TRBJ1-1; D is undetermined. The germline V gene encodes CDR1 SGDLS and CDR2 YYNGEE. The CDR3 is 13 amino acids. V lost 0 bases and J 1 base, leaving 4 bases between the germline ends.

A note on this clonotype: At one end, the junction sequence differs from germline, possibly due to a read error. CDR3 in amino acids: CASGIVYFNFSGTSALYEQYF. The CDR3 DNA reads TGTGCCAGTGGTATAGTTTACTTCAATTTTTCCGGGACTAGCGCCCTCTACGAGCAGTACTTC. The chain employs TRBV19 and TRBJ2-7; 10 positions match TRBD2. This CDR3 comprises 21 residues. Looked up from germline, CDR1 is LNHDA and CDR2 is SQIVND (reference sequence).

This clonotype was seen a few times. The chain links TRBV12-3 or TRBV12-4 to TRBJ2-5; D tentatively reads TRBD1 or TRBD2 (5 bases each). Trimming pared 3 bases from V and 5 bases from J, leaving 7 bases between. The CDR3 has 12 amino acids. For the CDR3, the DNA is TGTGCCAGCAGTTTCGGGACCGAGACCCAGTACTTC. Its translation: CASSFGTETQYF.

The chain is built from TRBV4-1 and TRBJ2-2; 9 bases line up with TRBD2. In germline, CDR1 is MGHRA, CDR2 YSYEKL. This CDR3 region has 14 residues. After removal of 1 base from V and 7 bases from J, the junction contained 1 base not matched to a gene. As DNA, the CDR3 is TGCGCCAGCAGCCAAGGGACTAGCGACGGGGAGCTGTTTTTT. Encoded protein: CASSQGTSDGELFF.

This clonotype was counted once. This chain links TRBV7-9 with TRBJ2-7; 12 nucleotides align to TRBD2. CDR1 is SEHNR, CDR2 FQNEAQ, per germline (reference sequence). This CDR3 is 16 amino acids long. The ends lost 2 bases at V and 5 bases at J; junction bases unmatched: 7. CDR3 sequence (DNA): TGTGCCAGCAGCTTATTTCTAGCGGGAGGGGTTGACGAGCAGTACTTC. Amino acid sequence: CASSLFLAGGVDEQYF.

The chain is built from TRBV19 and TRBJ1-5; D possibly corresponds to TRBD1 (6 bases). The length of the CDR3 is 16 residues. The V gene lost 3 bases and the J gene lost 7 bases, with 19 bases spanning the gap. Looked up from germline, CDR1 is LNHDA and CDR2 is SQIVND (reference sequence). The CDR3 DNA follows: TGTGCCAGTAGTATGTCGGGGGGGGGGGCAGAGCAGCCCCAGCATTTT. This translates into CASSMSGGGAEQPQHF.

The chain recombines TRBV10-1 with TRBJ2-1; TRBD1 matches at 9 bases. Unmatched junction bases numbered 6, after V lost 11 bases and J lost 4 bases. CDR3 size: 13 residues. The germline V gene encodes CDR1 WNHNN and CDR2 SYGVQD (reference sequence). Here the CDR3 reads CAGSGQGYNEQFF. DNA for the CDR3: TGCGCCGGGTCGGGACAGGGATACAATGAGCAGTTCTTC.

This clonotype was observed a single time. The rearrangement uses TRBV15 and TRBJ1-4; the match to TRBD1 covers 8 bases. The CDR3 consists of 17 residues. V shed 1 base and J 8 bases; nucleotides not matched to a gene: 12. Germline values: CDR1 LNHNV, CDR2 YYDKDF (reference sequence). For the CDR3, the DNA is TGTGCCACCAGCAGAGGACAGGGGATCTATGGGGAAGAAAAACTGTTTTTT. It codes for CATSRGQGIYGEEKLFF.

The chain has TRBV19 and TRBJ2-6, with TRBD1 matching 9 bases. The CDR3 totals 16 residues. Trimming at V came to 8 bases and at J to 3 bases, leaving 8 bases not matched to a gene. Germline V gene data show CDR1 as LNHDA and CDR2 as SQIVND (reference sequence). The CDR3 nucleotides are TGTGCCAGTTCACAGGGGGCGTCAGGTGGGGCCAACGTCCTGACTTTC. Translating it yields CASSQGASGGANVLTF.

In its sample, this clonotype was seen many times. The gene calls are TRBV7-9 and TRBJ1-1, with D unclear. Trimming left V 1 base short and J 2 bases short, with 8 bases between. CDR3 size: 14 residues. Germline V CDR1 and CDR2: SEHNR, FQNEAQ (reference sequence). The CDR3 loop is CASSLVGFNTEAFF. The CDR3 coding sequence is TGTGCCAGCAGCTTAGTAGGGTTTAACACTGAAGCTTTCTTT.

About this clonotype: A much larger clone differs by one base, so this may be a read error. The rearrangement uses TRBV24-1 and TRBJ1-3; no definite D call. V shed 12 bases and J shed 5 bases, with 16 bases lying between them. The CDR3 runs 13 residues. CDR1 KGHDR and CDR2 SFDVKD come from the germline V gene. CDR3 DNA: TGTGCCGCACGAGGAGAACGTAGAAACACCATATATTTT. It translates to CAARGERRNTIYF.

With regard to this clonotype: Just one base apart from a much larger clone, this may be a read error. The J gene is TRBJ1-1, the V gene TRBV24-1; 11 nucleotides line up with TRBD1. Germline values: CDR1 KGHDR, CDR2 SFDVKD. This CDR3 contains 12 residues. The CDR3 sequence: CASSDGTGGIFF. The CDR3 DNA is TGTGCCAGCAGTGATGGGACAGGGGGAATTTTCTTT.

The chain joins TRBV7-2 to TRBJ1-2, with D possibly matching TRBD1 (6 bases). This CDR3 region has 15 residues. CDR1 and CDR2 (germline): SGHTA, FQGNSA. V was trimmed by 4 bases and J by 4 bases, leaving 16 bases between them. For the CDR3, the DNA is TGTGCCAGCAGCTCATTCCCGGACAGCCCCTATGGCTACACCTTC. Amino acids: CASSSFPDSPYGYTF.

J is TRBJ2-7 and V is TRBV7-2, with TRBD1 identical over 8 bases. The CDR3 spans 13 residues. Germline loops: CDR1 SGHTA, CDR2 FQGNSA. V lost 7 bases, J lost 5 bases, and 7 bases stayed unmatched. This CDR3 reads CASNRDRGDEQYF. In DNA, the CDR3 is TGTGCCAGCAATCGAGACAGGGGAGACGAGCAGTACTTC. Drawing the rest from reference TRBV7-2 and TRBJ2-7, the complete variable domain is GAGVSQSPSNKVTEKGKDVELRCDPISGHTALYWYRQSLGQGLEFLIYFQGNSAPDKSGLPSDRFSAERTGGSVSTLTIQRTQQEDSAVYLCASNRDRGDEQYFGPGTRLTVT.

The rearrangement uses TRBV7-8 and TRBJ2-7; 11 bases agree with TRBD2. The CDR3 consists of 19 residues. CDR1 is SGHVS and CDR2 is FQNEAQ in the germline V gene. Unmatched junction bases numbered 18, after V lost 1 base and J lost 7 bases. In DNA form, the CDR3 reads TGTGCCAGCAGCTTAGGCCCCCCAACTAGCGGGAGAATCCCTTGGGAGCAGTACTTC. Amino acids: CASSLGPPTSGRIPWEQYF.

The chain employs TRBV4-1 and TRBJ2-7, with 7 bases aligning to TRBD2. Germline assignment: CDR1 MGHRA and CDR2 YSYEKL. V dropped 0 bases and J dropped 0; count of bases not matched to a gene: 8. This CDR3 contains 17 residues. The CDR3 sequence is CASSQDGAAGRSYEQYF. CDR3 nucleotides: TGCGCCAGCAGCCAAGATGGGGCAGCGGGACGCTCCTACGAGCAGTACTTC.

The table lists this clonotype with many counts. This rearrangement joins TRBV4-1 to TRBJ2-7; D is undetermined. V was cut by 0 bases and J by 3 bases, with 9 bases left in between. This CDR3 has 14 amino acids. Germline CDR1 MGHRA, CDR2 YSYEKL. The CDR3 DNA reads TGCGCCAGCAGCCAAGACGCGGAGAACTACGAGCAGTACTTC. Protein sequence: CASSQDAENYEQYF.